This is a list of T cell receptor beta chains from one sample in a study of T cells in Graves' hyperthyroidism and ophthalmopathy. TCRdb independently ran MiXCR on the multiplex PCR reads; one entry per CDR3 protein. Of more than 650,000 distinct CDR3 sequences in the sample, roughly 15% are singletons; the top ten hold roughly 10%. Sample: blood. The receptor source for this set is a young woman with Graves' hyperthyroidism. Each CDR3 is given with its conserved first and last residue. A D gene is named only where the DNA matches it firmly. Clone size, where shown, is once, few, many, or a class for clones that have expanded.

cdr3_nt: TGTGCCACCAGTGACCCCTCGACGGGCGGGGGAAGAGAGCAGTTCTTC
cdr3_aa: CATSDPSTGGGREQFF
clone_size: -
j_call: TRBJ2-1
v_call: TRBV24-1
d_call: TRBD2

cdr3_nt: TGCAGTGCTAGCCAGCGGGGGGCAACTAATGAAAAACTGTTTTTT
cdr3_aa: CSASQRGATNEKLFF
clone_size: few
j_call: TRBJ1-4
v_call: TRBV20-1
d_call: -

cdr3_nt: TGTGCCAGCAGCGTAGACAGCCACACCGGGGAGCTGTTTTTT
cdr3_aa: CASSVDSHTGELFF
clone_size: -
j_call: TRBJ2-2
v_call: TRBV9
d_call: -

cdr3_nt: TGTGCCAGCAGTGACCCAGGGAAGCAGTTCTTC
cdr3_aa: CASSDPGKQFF
clone_size: few
j_call: TRBJ2-1
v_call: TRBV6-2/TRBV6-3
d_call: -

cdr3_nt: TGTGCCAGCAACGCCGGGACTAGCGGGAGGTACGAGCAGTACTTC
cdr3_aa: CASNAGTSGRYEQYF
clone_size: many
j_call: TRBJ2-7
v_call: TRBV2
d_call: TRBD2

cdr3_nt: TGTGCCAGCAGCTTGACTAGGTGGGCAGATACGCAGTATTTT
cdr3_aa: CASSLTRWADTQYF
clone_size: few
j_call: TRBJ2-3
v_call: TRBV12-3/TRBV12-4
d_call: -

cdr3_nt: TGTGCCAGCAGCCCCGGGACTCCAGAGGAAGCTTTCTTT
cdr3_aa: CASSPGTPEEAFF
clone_size: many
j_call: TRBJ1-1
v_call: TRBV7-9
d_call: -

cdr3_nt: TGTGCCAGCAGCTCCATAGCGGACCAGTGGGATACGCAGTATTTT
cdr3_aa: CASSSIADQWDTQYF
clone_size: many
j_call: TRBJ2-3
v_call: TRBV13
d_call: -

cdr3_nt: TGTGCCAGCAGTTTAGCCGTCGCATGGGGGGTCTACGAGCAGTACTTC
cdr3_aa: CASSLAVAWGVYEQYF
clone_size: many
j_call: TRBJ2-7
v_call: TRBV12-3/TRBV12-4
d_call: -

cdr3_nt: TGCAGTGCGATTAGCGGGCCTAGCACAGATACGCAGTATTTT
cdr3_aa: CSAISGPSTDTQYF
clone_size: few
j_call: TRBJ2-3
v_call: TRBV20-1
d_call: TRBD2

cdr3_nt: TGTGCCAGCAGTCGGGACTTCTCCACCGGGGAGCTGTTTTTT
cdr3_aa: CASSRDFSTGELFF
clone_size: -
j_call: TRBJ2-2
v_call: TRBV28
d_call: -

cdr3_nt: TGTGCCAGCAGTGACGGGAGAAGCGGGGGCTACGAGCAGTACTTC
cdr3_aa: CASSDGRSGGYEQYF
clone_size: many
j_call: TRBJ2-7
v_call: TRBV6-1
d_call: TRBD2

cdr3_nt: TGTGCCAGCAGCCAAGGAGCGGGAGGAATCGAGCAGTACTTC
cdr3_aa: CASSQGAGGIEQYF
clone_size: -
j_call: TRBJ2-7
v_call: TRBV4-2
d_call: TRBD2

cdr3_nt: TGTGCCAGCAGCTTTAAGGGTAGGGGGACTAGCTCCTACAATGAGCAGTTCTTC
cdr3_aa: CASSFKGRGTSSYNEQFF
clone_size: -
j_call: TRBJ2-1
v_call: TRBV7-2
d_call: TRBD2

cdr3_nt: TGTGCCAGCAGCCAAGATGGGAGGGGAAACACCTACGAGCAGTACTTC
cdr3_aa: CASSQDGRGNTYEQYF
clone_size: -
j_call: TRBJ2-7
v_call: TRBV14
d_call: TRBD2

cdr3_nt: TGTGCCAGCAAGGGGGGGCCGGGACTAGCGGGATGGACAGATACGCAGTATTTT
cdr3_aa: CASKGGPGLAGWTDTQYF
clone_size: many
j_call: TRBJ2-3
v_call: TRBV28
d_call: TRBD2

cdr3_nt: TGTGCCAGTAGTATGGACCTTAATATTATTTCCAGCACTGAAGCTTTCTTT
cdr3_aa: CASSMDLNIISSTEAFF
clone_size: -
j_call: TRBJ1-1
v_call: TRBV19
d_call: -

cdr3_nt: TGCAGTGCTAGGCGCGGTTTCTACGAGCAGTACTTC
cdr3_aa: CSARRGFYEQYF
clone_size: few
j_call: TRBJ2-7
v_call: TRBV20-1
d_call: -

cdr3_nt: TGCAGCGTGGAGCGGCGCGCGAACACCGGGGAGCTGTTTTTT
cdr3_aa: CSVERRANTGELFF
clone_size: -
j_call: TRBJ2-2
v_call: TRBV29-1
d_call: -

cdr3_nt: TGCAGTGCTAGCGAGTACTGGACTCCTACCACAGATACGCAGTATTTT
cdr3_aa: CSASEYWTPTTDTQYF
clone_size: many
j_call: TRBJ2-3
v_call: TRBV20-1
d_call: -

cdr3_nt: TGTGCCAGCAGCTTATTGCGGGGGAGGTACGAGCAGTACTTC
cdr3_aa: CASSLLRGRYEQYF
clone_size: once
j_call: TRBJ2-7
v_call: TRBV7-2
d_call: TRBD2

cdr3_nt: TGCGCCAGCAGCAGATCGGATGCCTACGAGCAGTACTTC
cdr3_aa: CASSRSDAYEQYF
clone_size: -
j_call: TRBJ2-7
v_call: TRBV5-1
d_call: -

cdr3_nt: TGTGCCGGCAGCTGGGAGGGCTCCTACGAGCAGTACTTC
cdr3_aa: CAGSWEGSYEQYF
clone_size: -
j_call: TRBJ2-7
v_call: TRBV7-6
d_call: TRBD2

cdr3_nt: TGCGCCAGCAGCCAAGTCCAAGGGGCCTATGGCTACACCTTC
cdr3_aa: CASSQVQGAYGYTF
clone_size: many
j_call: TRBJ1-2
v_call: TRBV4-1
d_call: -

cdr3_nt: TGTGCCATCAGTGAGGACCAAGGCCCCGGGGAGCTGTTTTTT
cdr3_aa: CAISEDQGPGELFF
clone_size: -
j_call: TRBJ2-2
v_call: TRBV10-3
d_call: -

cdr3_nt: TGTGCCAGCAGTTTGACAGGGGGCCGTACCTACGAGCAGTACTTC
cdr3_aa: CASSLTGGRTYEQYF
clone_size: few
j_call: TRBJ2-7
v_call: TRBV6-1
d_call: TRBD1

cdr3_nt: TGTGCCAGCAGGTGGACAGGAGGTGGGGATACGCAGTATTTT
cdr3_aa: CASRWTGGGDTQYF
clone_size: -
j_call: TRBJ2-3
v_call: TRBV12-3/TRBV12-4
d_call: TRBD1

cdr3_nt: TGTGCCAGCAGTCCAACCGACAGGGTATACGAGCAGTACTTC
cdr3_aa: CASSPTDRVYEQYF
clone_size: many
j_call: TRBJ2-7
v_call: TRBV6-1
d_call: TRBD1

cdr3_nt: TGCGCCAGCAGCCCGTCCCGGAGTAGCGGTCTCACAGATACGCAGTATTTT
cdr3_aa: CASSPSRSSGLTDTQYF
clone_size: -
j_call: TRBJ2-3
v_call: TRBV5-1
d_call: -

cdr3_nt: TGTGCCAGCAGCCGCGCCCCCGCGGGCCAGGCCAAAAACATTCAGTACTTC
cdr3_aa: CASSRAPAGQAKNIQYF
clone_size: many
j_call: TRBJ2-4
v_call: TRBV12-3/TRBV12-4
d_call: -

cdr3_nt: TGTGCCAGCAGTCACCTTCCCGGGACAGGGAATTATGGCTACACCTTC
cdr3_aa: CASSHLPGTGNYGYTF
clone_size: few
j_call: TRBJ1-2
v_call: TRBV12-3/TRBV12-4
d_call: TRBD1

cdr3_nt: TGTGCCAGCTCACCGCCGGGCCCCGAAAAACTGTTTTTT
cdr3_aa: CASSPPGPEKLFF
clone_size: many
j_call: TRBJ1-4
v_call: TRBV18
d_call: -

cdr3_nt: TGCAGTGCTAGAGAAAGTGGACCGGGACAGCCCCAGCATTTT
cdr3_aa: CSARESGPGQPQHF
clone_size: many
j_call: TRBJ1-5
v_call: TRBV20-1
d_call: -

cdr3_nt: TGTGCCAGCGCAACTGATGGGGTCTCCTACAATGAGCAGTTCTTC
cdr3_aa: CASATDGVSYNEQFF
clone_size: few
j_call: TRBJ2-1
v_call: TRBV27
d_call: -

cdr3_nt: TGCAGTGCTAGAGTCCCCGGATCCTCCTACGAGCAGTACTTC
cdr3_aa: CSARVPGSSYEQYF
clone_size: many
j_call: TRBJ2-7
v_call: TRBV20-1
d_call: -

cdr3_nt: TGTGCCAGCAGCATCGGCCGTGATCTGGAGACCCAGTACTTC
cdr3_aa: CASSIGRDLETQYF
clone_size: many
j_call: TRBJ2-5
v_call: TRBV13
d_call: -

cdr3_nt: TGTGCCAGCAGCTTCGGGACAGGGGTGGGAGCTTTCTTT
cdr3_aa: CASSFGTGVGAFF
clone_size: many
j_call: TRBJ1-1
v_call: TRBV11-2
d_call: TRBD1

cdr3_nt: TGTGCCAGCACCTTGGGGGGGTGGAACACTGAAGCTTTCTTT
cdr3_aa: CASTLGGWNTEAFF
clone_size: many
j_call: TRBJ1-1
v_call: TRBV12-3/TRBV12-4
d_call: -

cdr3_nt: TGTGCCATCACGGCTAGCGGGAGGGCCCTAAACAATGAGCAGTTCTTC
cdr3_aa: CAITASGRALNNEQFF
clone_size: few
j_call: TRBJ2-1
v_call: TRBV10-3
d_call: TRBD2

cdr3_nt: TGTGCCAGCAGCTTCGGGGGGGCGGGTCTCGGGGAGACCCAGTACTTC
cdr3_aa: CASSFGGAGLGETQYF
clone_size: few
j_call: TRBJ2-5
v_call: TRBV11-2
d_call: TRBD2

cdr3_nt: TGTGCCAGCAGTTCCCGGACTAGCGGGGTCATCGGAGCAGATACGCAGTATTTT
cdr3_aa: CASSSRTSGVIGADTQYF
clone_size: few
j_call: TRBJ2-3
v_call: TRBV27
d_call: TRBD2

cdr3_nt: TGTGCCAGCAGCACCGGACAGGACAGGGGTGTTCAGTATTTT
cdr3_aa: CASSTGQDRGVQYF
clone_size: few
j_call: TRBJ2-3
v_call: TRBV13
d_call: TRBD1

cdr3_nt: TGTGCCAGCAGTGAAGATCTAGCGGGAGCGGATACGCAGTATTTT
cdr3_aa: CASSEDLAGADTQYF
clone_size: many
j_call: TRBJ2-3
v_call: TRBV2
d_call: TRBD2

cdr3_nt: TGTGCCAGCAGTCCGACAGTAGCCAAAAACATTCAGTACTTC
cdr3_aa: CASSPTVAKNIQYF
clone_size: many
j_call: TRBJ2-4
v_call: TRBV7-8
d_call: -

cdr3_nt: TGCAGCGTTAAAACTGAGGGTGAAGCTTTCTTT
cdr3_aa: CSVKTEGEAFF
clone_size: -
j_call: TRBJ1-1
v_call: TRBV29-1
d_call: -

cdr3_nt: TGTGCCAGCAGTGTCGGACTAGTAAGAGATACGCAGTATTTT
cdr3_aa: CASSVGLVRDTQYF
clone_size: -
j_call: TRBJ2-3
v_call: TRBV27
d_call: TRBD2

cdr3_nt: TGTGCCAGCAGCGCGCCGATACAGGGATCCAACGTCCTGACTTTC
cdr3_aa: CASSAPIQGSNVLTF
clone_size: few
j_call: TRBJ2-6
v_call: TRBV7-2
d_call: -

cdr3_nt: TGTGCCATCAGTTTACAGGTGAACACTGAAGCTTTCTTT
cdr3_aa: CAISLQVNTEAFF
clone_size: many
j_call: TRBJ1-1
v_call: TRBV10-3
d_call: -

cdr3_nt: TGTGCCAGCAGCGTAGATTCGAGGGCAGGGAACTATGGCTACACCTTC
cdr3_aa: CASSVDSRAGNYGYTF
clone_size: -
j_call: TRBJ1-2
v_call: TRBV9
d_call: -

cdr3_nt: TGTGCCATCAATCCAGGGCCGAACACCGGGGAGCTGTTTTTT
cdr3_aa: CAINPGPNTGELFF
clone_size: few
j_call: TRBJ2-2
v_call: TRBV10-3
d_call: -

cdr3_nt: TGTGCCAGCAGTGTCAAAAACATTCAGTACTTC
cdr3_aa: CASSVKNIQYF
clone_size: many
j_call: TRBJ2-4
v_call: TRBV6-2/TRBV6-3
d_call: -

cdr3_nt: TGTGCCAGCAGCTGGGGCAGCGCAGATACGCAGTATTTT
cdr3_aa: CASSWGSADTQYF
clone_size: many
j_call: TRBJ2-3
v_call: TRBV7-9
d_call: -

cdr3_nt: TGTGCCAGCAGCTTAGTGTCCCTAGCGGGCACCGGGGAGCTGTTTTTT
cdr3_aa: CASSLVSLAGTGELFF
clone_size: many
j_call: TRBJ2-2
v_call: TRBV11-2
d_call: TRBD2